This TCR beta chain was captured by sequencing in a study of blood T cell repertoires in COVID-19. Study in general: COVID-19 samples, acute and convalescent, were from the United States, Italy and Spain. PBMCs, B-cell-depleted T cells, or T cells provided the cDNA or gDNA that made up the material.

Sequencing used immunoSEQ multiplex PCR; TCRdb keeps in-frame clones, though not all of them. The table lists more than 250,000 clones, about 83% of them singletons. This clone appeared once. Sequenced: peripheral blood. This TCR was recovered from a woman aged 50 to 60 with acute or convalescent COVID-19.

CDR3 sequence reads: CASSRPGASGYTF. CDR3 in DNA: TGTGCCAGCAGTCGCCCAGGGGCGAGTGGCTACACCTTC. This chain joins TRBV11-2 and TRBJ1-2; D might be TRBD1 (6 bases). Germline values: CDR1 SGHAT, CDR2 FQNNGV. Deletions cut 6 bases from V and 7 bases from J, with 15 bases between. CDR3 length: 13 residues.